The text below deals with one T cell receptor beta chain. Its binding antigen is unknown. No much larger clone exists at a distance of one base, and base qualities are not known. The data originate from a study of control samples from healthy donors and cancer patients (dated by TCRdb to about 2020). Libraries were prepared through the immunoSEQ multiplex PCR assay. TCRdb took over this immuneACCESS table, retaining in-frame rearrangements with V and J assigned. Such tables are incomplete; in checked studies, under half of the missing clones stem from an unresolved V gene, and the remainder is unexplained. This sample gives under 70,000 clones in total; 90% to 97% of them show up just once. In total, the top ten clones hold about 1% of the sample. The sample comprised blood. The sequence came from a woman aged 18 to 35 in good health.

This receptor has the CDR3 CASSSEMSSYNSPLHF. The DNA is TGTGCCAGCAGCTCCGAGATGAGCTCCTATAATTCACCCCTCCACTTT. The chain links TRBV6-2 or TRBV6-3 with TRBJ1-6, with the D segment identity uncertain. Trimming at the junction amounts to 6 bases on V and 0 bases on J, and the germline ends lie 12 bases apart. Based on the germline V gene, the CDR1 and CDR2 sequences are MNHEY and SVGEGT. The cysteine opens and the phenylalanine closes a CDR3 of 16 amino acids. The read is trimmed to its CDR3 DNA, 48 bases read in frame from base 1.